This T cell receptor (beta chain) was identified during a study of blood T cell repertoires in COVID-19. In the study overall: Acute-phase and convalescent COVID-19 samples originated in the United States, Italy and Spain.

How the authors handled the data: Researchers report that nucleated cell counts were estimated from reference gene primer amplification. Generated by immunoSEQ multiplex PCR, the TCRdb table keeps only in-frame clones and is missing some. V, J and clone size are taken as reported in that table, and D and trimming were inferred from the DNA itself. The data contain some 200,000 clones, 65% to 90% of them seen just once; the ten biggest clones take up approximately 13%. This CDR3 has 15 amino acids. CDR1 and CDR2 from the germline V gene are WNHNN and SYGVQD (reference sequence). Trimming pared 0 bases from V and 4 bases from J, leaving 13 bases between.

The sample comprised peripheral blood. The source is a human donor in a cohort sampled during active COVID-19. The chain has TRBV10-1 and TRBJ2-7; D possibly corresponds to TRBD1 (6 bases). DNA of the CDR3: TGCGCCAGCAGTGAGTCCGGGACAAAAGGATACGAGCAGTACTTC. Its translation is CASSESGTKGYEQYF.